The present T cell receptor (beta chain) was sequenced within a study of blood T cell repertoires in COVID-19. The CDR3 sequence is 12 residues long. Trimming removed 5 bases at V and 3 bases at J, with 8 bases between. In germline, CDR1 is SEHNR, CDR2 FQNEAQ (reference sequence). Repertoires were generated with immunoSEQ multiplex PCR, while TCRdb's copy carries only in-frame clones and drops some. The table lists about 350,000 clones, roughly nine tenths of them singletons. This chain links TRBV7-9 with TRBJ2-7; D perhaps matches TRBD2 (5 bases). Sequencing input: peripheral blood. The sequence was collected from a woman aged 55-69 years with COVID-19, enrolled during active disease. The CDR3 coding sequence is TGTGCCAGCAGCAACGGACTCTACGAGCAGTACTTC. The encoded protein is CASSNGLYEQYF. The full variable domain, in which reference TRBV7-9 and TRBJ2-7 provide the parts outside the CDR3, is DTGVSQNPRHKITKRGQNVTFRCDPISEHNRLYWYRQTLGQGPEFLTYFQNEAQLEKSRLLSDRFSAERPKGSFSTLEIQRTEQGDSAMYLCASSNGLYEQYFGPGTRLTVT.